The rows below give T cell receptor beta chains drawn from one sample of a study of CD8 T cells in Susac syndrome. MiXCR, run by TCRdb on the immunoSEQ multiplex PCR reads, gives a single entry per CDR3 protein. The sample consists of tens of thousands of distinct CDR3 sequences, approximately 96% of them appearing once. Source material: CD8+ T cells from PBMCs. All receptors come from a human donor with Susac syndrome. Both conserved end residues are trimmed from each CDR3.

TRBV2 | ASRGTAQTNQPQH
TRBV1 | TSSQDVFPGDTGELF
TRBV24-1 | ATSDLLSGYT
TRBV20-1 | SAPTGGEQY
TRBV5-6 | ASSSRSPSAKNIQY
TRBV5-1 | ASSPRQGFSYEQY
TRBV7-9 | ASSSTGLAGMNEQY
TRBV9 | ASSDGTDNQPQH
TRBV29-1 | SGRDNSYEQY
TRBV27 | ASSIIRDSPLH
TRBV9 | ASSPGPSSGNTIY
TRBV20-1 | SVQRLAGEITTGNEQF
TRBV20-1 | SARGRQGFNYGYT
TRBV6-2/TRBV6-3 | ATDRGRGTGELF
TRBV29-1 | SVYLRASATGELF
TRBV3-1 | ASSHLSTTEGDYGYT
TRBV24-1 | ATSDARTPDDGELF
TRBV20-1 | SARVDQGDEKLF
TRBV15 | ATSRDGDPQGDNEQF
TRBV20-1 | SARDNTSGGKNIQY
TRBV7-2 | ASSLTTQGGADTQY
TRBV7-9 | ASSLGGDRGQY
TRBV4-3 | ASSLNRANTEAF
TRBV30 | AWRDRNTGELF
TRBV24-1 | ATSDEGQGYIGELF
TRBV10-3 | AIARTGANEQF
TRBV29-1 | SVEDRSGGSSYNEQF
TRBV19 | ASSKVSFNTEAF
TRBV18 | ASTTGEPWTNEKLF
TRBV11-3 | ASSPDPEKLF
TRBV29-1 | SVGDSSNSPLH
TRBV29-1 | SVAKGTGGEKLF
TRBV6-5 | ASSWKVHQPQH
TRBV20-1 | SARRGLVAETQY
TRBV20-1 | SATTPNTEAF
TRBV2 | ASSGYGNEQF